The subject of this entry is one T cell receptor (beta chain). Antigen unknown. These data belong to a study of CD8 T cells in ankylosing spondylitis. General study findings and limits: What appeared characteristic of ankylosing spondylitis blood was a TCR beta motif of under 10 highly homologous variants.

Unmatched junction bases numbered 9, after V lost 4 bases and J lost 2 bases. The germline CDR1 and CDR2 sequences are ENHRY and SYGVKD. The CDR3 sequence is 16 residues long. A single record per CDR3 protein comes from TCRdb applying MiXCR to the 5' RACE reads. The sample shows over 600,000 distinct CDR3 sequences, around 20% of them seen only once. Sequencing was carried out using blood, either unsorted or a sorted T cell fraction (not recorded which). The rearrangement joins TRBV10-3 to TRBJ2-7; TRBD2 matches 9 bases. The sequence came from a male donor with ankylosing spondylitis. The DNA of the CDR3 is TGTGCCATCAGTGGAACCGCTAGCGGGGAAACCTACGAGCAGTACTTC. It encodes CAISGTASGETYEQYF.